This T cell receptor beta chain was observed in a study of regulatory T cells in long-lasting Graves disease. Study in general: New Graves' disease cases had less than 3 months of antithyroid drugs.

Time point reported: newly diagnosed GD, antithyroid drugs for less than 3 months. PBMCs were the source of the RNA used for TCR sequencing. An endocrinology unit in Xi'an, China, supplied the patients. The CDR3 has 16 residues. V was clipped by 6 bases and J by 3 bases, with 18 bases between them. Germline loops: CDR1 MDHEN, CDR2 SYDVKM. A few counts support this clonotype. Building of the TCR beta libraries involved iRepertoire HTBI primers and Arm-PCR of CDR3 regions. TCRdb processed the multiplex PCR reads anew with MiXCR; each CDR3 protein has one entry. This sample has hundreds of thousands of distinct CDR3 sequences, with roughly 15% found just once. This sample also belongs to another study, concerning T cells in Graves' hyperthyroidism and ophthalmopathy. Per that study: Most clonotypes expanded in the thyroid (above 0.001) were also present in blood. Stable hyperthyroidism was separated from ophthalmopathy by a model based on 13 V-J features.

The receptor's source is a woman aged 25 to 39 with Graves disease. The specimen was peripheral blood mononuclear cells (PBMCs), collected at new diagnosis, from a patient treated with antithyroid drugs. The chain combines TRBV28 with TRBJ1-5, with D maybe TRBD1 (5 bases). CDR3 sequence (DNA): TGTGCCAGCAGCTTGAACACCGGGGGAATCAATCAGCCCCAGCATTTT. Translation gives CASSLNTGGINQPQHF.